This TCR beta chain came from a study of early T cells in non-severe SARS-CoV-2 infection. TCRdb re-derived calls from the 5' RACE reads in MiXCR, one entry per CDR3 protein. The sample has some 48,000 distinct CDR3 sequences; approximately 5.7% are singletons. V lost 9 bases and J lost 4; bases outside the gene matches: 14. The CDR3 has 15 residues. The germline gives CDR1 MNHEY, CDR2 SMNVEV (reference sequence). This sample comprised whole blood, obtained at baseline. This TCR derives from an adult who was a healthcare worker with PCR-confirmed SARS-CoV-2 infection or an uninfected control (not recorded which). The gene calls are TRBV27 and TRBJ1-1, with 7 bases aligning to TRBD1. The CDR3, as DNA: TGTGCCAGTAGCCGACAGGGTACTTATTTCACTGAAGCTTTCTTT. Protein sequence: CASSRQGTYFTEAFF.